The source of this T cell receptor beta chain is a study of T cells after yellow fever vaccination. TCRdb ran MiXCR on the 5' RACE reads and lists one entry per CDR3 protein. Among about 340,000 distinct CDR3 sequences listed, 8.7% were seen once. This clonotype was seen only a few times. Between the trimmed V and J ends, which lost 4 bases and 3 bases, there was a span of 16 bases. The CDR3 runs to 15 residues. Germline V lookup: CDR1 LGHNA, CDR2 YSLEER. Source: PBMCs, taken on the day of the first yellow fever vaccination. V and J are TRBV4-3 and TRBJ2-7; a possible D gene is TRBD2 (6 bases). The origin of this receptor is a man aged 18 to 35 who received the YFV17D yellow fever vaccine. The chain's CDR3 is CASSPGLGNRYEQYF. The CDR3 DNA is TGCGCCAGCAGCCCGGGACTTGGCAATCGCTACGAGCAGTACTTC.